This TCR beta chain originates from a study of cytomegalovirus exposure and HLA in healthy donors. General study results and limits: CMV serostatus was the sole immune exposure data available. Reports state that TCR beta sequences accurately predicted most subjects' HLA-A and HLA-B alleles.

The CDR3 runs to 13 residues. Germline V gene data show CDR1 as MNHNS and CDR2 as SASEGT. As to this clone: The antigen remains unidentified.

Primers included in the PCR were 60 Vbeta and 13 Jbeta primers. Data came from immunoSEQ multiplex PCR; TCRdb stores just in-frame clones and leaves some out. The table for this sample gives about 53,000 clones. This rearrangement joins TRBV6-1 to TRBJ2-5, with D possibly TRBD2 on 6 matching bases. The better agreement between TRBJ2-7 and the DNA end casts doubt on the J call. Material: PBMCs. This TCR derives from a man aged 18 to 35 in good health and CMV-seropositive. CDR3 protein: CASTMDYTYEQYF. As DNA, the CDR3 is TGTGCCAGCACTATGGACTACACCTACGAGCAGTACTTC.